These 26 T cell receptor beta chains originate from one sample sequenced in a study of blood T cell repertoires in COVID-19. Profiled with immunoSEQ multiplex PCR; TCRdb holds only in-frame clones, not every one. The sample has some 200,000 clones, roughly 81% seen once. The specimen was peripheral blood. The origin of the receptors is a man aged 45-65 years who had recovered from COVID-19.

CDR3 amino acids: CASSYGGLSLDTQYF. In DNA form, the CDR3 reads TGTGCCAGCAGTTACGGGGGACTTAGCCTCGATACGCAGTATTTT. J is TRBJ2-3 and V is TRBV6-5; a possible D gene is TRBD2 (6 bases). Trimming cost V 2 bases and J 6 bases, with 15 bases left between them. This CDR3 is 15 amino acids long. Germline values: CDR1 MNHEY, CDR2 SVGAGI.

The chain carries TRBV28 and TRBJ2-1, with D perhaps matching TRBD2 (5 bases). V gave up 5 bases and J gave up 3 bases, with 14 bases separating them. The germline gives CDR1 MDHEN, CDR2 SYDVKM. The CDR3 length is 15 residues. The CDR3 DNA reads as TGTGCCAGCAGTCCGGGGTCTTATAGCTACAATGAGCAGTTCTTC. This encodes CASSPGSYSYNEQFF.

This clone was counted a single time. The rearrangement joins TRBV14 to TRBJ2-1; TRBD2 is a possible D gene (6 bases). V shed 3 bases and J shed 1 base, with 7 bases lying between them. This CDR3 spans 14 amino acids. Germline CDR1 is SGHDN and CDR2 is FVKESK. CDR3 in amino acids: CASSHGGSYNEQFF. CDR3 coding DNA: TGTGCCAGCAGCCATGGAGGGTCCTACAATGAGCAGTTCTTC.

V and J are TRBV11-3 and TRBJ2-1; D is possibly TRBD2 (5 bases). The CDR3 is 16 amino acids. V gave up 4 bases and J gave up 4 bases, with 17 bases separating them. Per the germline V gene, CDR1 is SGHNT and CDR2 is YENEEA. The CDR3 DNA reads TGTGCCAGCAGCTCCACCAATCGGGGAGTTTACAATGAGCAGTTCTTC. Its protein product is CASSSTNRGVYNEQFF.

V is TRBV19 and J is TRBJ2-2; 7 bases are shared with TRBD1. The junction had 7 bases not matched to a gene; V was cut back by 6 bases and J by 0 bases. The CDR3 length is 16 residues. Per the germline V gene, CDR1 is LNHDA and CDR2 is SQIVND (reference sequence). CDR3 sequence: CASRMAGTANTGELFF. CDR3 nucleotides: TGTGCCAGTAGGATGGCCGGGACAGCGAACACCGGGGAGCTGTTTTTT.

V and J are TRBV5-5 and TRBJ2-5; tentative D call: TRBD1 (5 bases). This CDR3 is 14 amino acids long. V was trimmed by 5 bases and J by 4 bases, leaving 15 bases between them. The germline V gene encodes CDR1 SGHKS and CDR2 YYEKEE (reference sequence). The CDR3 loop is CASRRAGMGETQYF. Written as DNA, the CDR3 is TGTGCCAGCAGGCGAGCAGGGATGGGAGAGACCCAGTACTTC.

The chain combines TRBV2 with TRBJ2-3; 7 positions agree with TRBD1. J was trimmed by 0 bases and V by 7 bases; bases with no gene match: 7. The CDR3 has 15 amino acids. The V gene's germline CDR1 is SNHLY and CDR2 FYNNEI. CDR3 nucleotide sequence: TGTGCCAGCACAAGTAGGGGGCTGAGCACAGATACGCAGTATTTT. This gives the protein CASTSRGLSTDTQYF.

The chain joins TRBV19 to TRBJ2-1; TRBD2 aligns across 8 bases. The CDR3 has 15 amino acids. Trimming removed 3 bases from V and 0 bases from J; junction bases left unmatched: 1. The germline V gene has CDR1 LNHDA and CDR2 SQIVND (reference sequence). The CDR3 nucleotides are TGTGCCAGTAGTATTAGCGGGAACTCCTACAATGAGCAGTTCTTC. This encodes CASSISGNSYNEQFF.

This clone was detected only a few times. CDR3: CSASRHFPRGPNYGYTF. CDR3 in DNA: TGCAGTGCTAGTCGACACTTCCCGAGGGGGCCTAACTATGGCTACACCTTC. This sequence joins TRBV20-1 and TRBJ1-2, with 7 positions matching TRBD1. There are 17 residues in the CDR3. Germline assignment: CDR1 DFQATT and CDR2 SNEGSKA (reference sequence). The junction had 13 bases not matched to a gene; V was cut back by 3 bases and J by 0 bases.

The J gene is TRBJ2-7, the V gene TRBV25-1, with D unclear. Trimming removed 5 bases at V and 3 bases at J, with 8 bases between. CDR1 is MGHDK, CDR2 SYGVNS, per germline. CDR3 length: 12 residues. The CDR3: CASSLRSYEQYF. The CDR3 nucleotides read TGTGCCAGCAGTTTACGTAGCTACGAGCAGTACTTC.

The chain uses TRBV2 and TRBJ2-3; D is ambiguous. Germline values: CDR1 SNHLY, CDR2 FYNNEI. The CDR3 has 14 amino acids. Trimming took off 6 bases at V and 3 bases at J, with 13 bases between the two ends. The CDR3 spells CASSLSRYTDTQYF. CDR3 DNA: TGTGCCAGCAGCCTCTCCAGGTATACAGATACGCAGTATTTT. The variable domain in full, with the rest retrieved from reference TRBV2 and TRBJ2-3, is EPEVTQTPSHQVTQMGQEVILRCVPISNHLYFYWYRQILGQKVEFLVSFYNNEISEKSEIFDDQFSVERPDGSNFTLKIRSTKLEDSAMYFCASSLSRYTDTQYFGPGTRLTVL.

This clone was observed once. The DNA of the CDR3 is TGTGCCAGCAGCTTAGGACTAGCGGGAGTAGGGATCGGGGAGACCCAGTACTTC. Protein: CASSLGLAGVGIGETQYF. V and J are TRBV7-8 and TRBJ2-5; 12 bases agree with TRBD2. Per germline, CDR1 SGHVS and CDR2 FQNEAQ. V lost 1 base, J lost 5 bases, and 11 bases stayed unmatched. This CDR3 has 18 amino acids.

A single count supports this clone. The CDR3 loop is CASSRTSGRVGEQYF. Here the CDR3 DNA reads TGTGCCAGCAGCCGTACTAGCGGGAGGGTTGGCGAGCAGTACTTC. The V and J genes are TRBV3-1 (or the pseudogene TRBV3-2) and TRBJ2-7; 13 bases are shared with TRBD2. Trimming removed 4 bases from V and 6 bases from J; junction bases left unmatched: 6. CDR1 is LGHDT and CDR2 is YNNKEL in the germline V gene (reference sequence). This CDR3 has 15 residues.

About this clone: The junction shows a germline mismatch at one end, possibly a read error. The chain joins TRBV5-1 to TRBJ2-1; 9 bases align to TRBD1. The CDR3 has 11 amino acids. Germline V gene sequence: CDR1 SGHRS, CDR2 YFSETQ. CDR3 loop: CASSFGTGLIF. CDR3 sequence (DNA): TGCGCCAGCAGCTTCGGGACAGGGCTGATCTTC.

The J gene is TRBJ2-7, the V gene TRBV23-1; 9 bases are shared with TRBD1. TRBV23-1 is sorted into the ORF group, with uncertain function. V gave up 6 bases and J gave up 2 bases; unmatched junction bases: 14. The CDR3 totals 17 residues. This chain's CDR3 is CASSQGTGGPAPYEQYF. CDR3 bases: TGCGCCAGCAGCCAAGGAACAGGGGGCCCCGCCCCCTACGAGCAGTACTTC.

This chain joins TRBV24-1 and TRBJ1-5; TRBD1 matches at 7 bases. Germline trimming cut 4 bases from V and 6 bases from J; bases unmatched to any gene: 20. Per germline, CDR1 KGHDR and CDR2 SFDVKD. The CDR3 length is 19 residues. CDR3 bases: TGTGCCACCAGTGAGGTCGACAGGGAGAGGGTCGAGGGGTGTCAGCCCCAGCATTTT. This encodes CATSEVDRERVEGCQPQHF.

The chain recombines TRBV21-1 with TRBJ2-7; the table assigns TRBD2, which was not confirmed against the DNA. TRBV21-1 is a listed pseudogene. This CDR3 is built from 23 residues. DNA of the CDR3: TGTGCCAGCAGCCCCCCCGGAGGGAGGGGGGGTGAGGATGGGCTCCCGGTGGGCTACGAGCAGTACTTC. It encodes CASSPPGGRGGEDGLPVGYEQYF.

This clone was seen once. V and J are TRBV27 and TRBJ2-3; 16 bases line up with TRBD2. The CDR3 consists of 19 residues. CDR1 and CDR2 (germline): MNHEY, SMNVEV (reference sequence). The J segment lost 1 base and the V segment lost 4 bases, leaving 8 bases of the junction unmatched. The CDR3 protein is CASSSGTSGRGAGTDTQYF. The CDR3 DNA reads as TGTGCCAGCAGTTCCGGGACTAGCGGGAGGGGGGCCGGCACAGATACGCAGTATTTT.

The rearrangement joins TRBV3-1 (or the pseudogene TRBV3-2) to TRBJ1-5; D uncertain. The CDR3 is 14 amino acids. In germline, CDR1 is LGHDT, CDR2 YNNKEL (reference sequence). Between the trimmed V and J ends, which lost 3 bases and 4 bases, there was a span of 10 bases. The CDR3 coding sequence is TGTGCCAGCAGCCAGGGAGTAACTAATCAGCCCCAGCATTTT. This sequence encodes CASSQGVTNQPQHF.

This clone has a single count. The chain uses TRBV7-8 and TRBJ2-1; 11 bases align to TRBD2. The germline gives CDR1 SGHVS, CDR2 FQNEAQ. The CDR3 extends over 15 amino acids. V lost 1 base and J lost 11; bases outside the gene matches: 7. The CDR3 DNA reads as TGTGCCAGCAGCTTAGATTCTAGCGGGAGGCTGCAGCAGTTCTTC. This encodes CASSLDSSGRLQQFF.

This clone was recorded a few times. The chain uses TRBV19 and TRBJ1-1; D unclear. Germline-derived CDR1 and CDR2 are LNHDA and SQIVND (reference sequence). The CDR3 is 13 amino acids. Trimming removed 2 bases at V and 6 bases at J, with 10 bases between. Written as DNA, the CDR3 is TGTGCCAGTAGTATATTTCAGAGGGCTGAAGCTTTCTTT. Amino acids: CASSIFQRAEAFF. Drawing the rest from reference TRBV19 and TRBJ1-1, the complete variable domain is DGGITQSPKYLFRKEGQNVTLSCEQNLNHDAMYWYRQDPGQGLRLIYYSQIVNDFQKGDIAEGYSVSREKKESFPLTVTSAQKNPTAFYLCASSIFQRAEAFFGQGTRLTVV.

The chain is built from TRBV27 and TRBJ1-6, with D maybe TRBD1 (6 bases). Germline CDR1 and CDR2: MNHEY and SMNVEV (reference sequence). Trimming took 0 bases from V and 10 from J, leaving 19 bases between them. This CDR3 has 17 residues. The CDR3 nucleotides are TGTGCCAGCAGTTTATCCCACCCGGACAGTCCCAACTCACCCCTCCACTTT. Translation gives CASSLSHPDSPNSPLHF.

The chain uses TRBV3-1 (or the pseudogene TRBV3-2) and TRBJ1-1; D is unclear. There are 11 residues in the CDR3. Germline values: CDR1 LGHDT, CDR2 YNNKEL (reference sequence). V gave up 4 bases and J gave up 7 bases, with 7 bases separating them. The CDR3 coding sequence is TGTGCCAGCAGCCGAGGGATTGAAGCTTTCTTT. It is translated as CASSRGIEAFF.

The genes are TRBV5-1 and TRBJ2-7, with TRBD2 matching 11 bases. The junction had 6 bases not matched to a gene; V was cut back by 4 bases and J by 3 bases. CDR3 length: 15 residues. Germline CDR1 reads SGHRS; CDR2 reads YFSETQ. The CDR3 region has the DNA TGCGCCAGCAGCAGTGGGACTAGCGGAAGCTACGAGCAGTACTTC. Its translation: CASSSGTSGSYEQYF.

The genes are TRBV19 and TRBJ1-4; 11 bases fit TRBD1. The germline V gene encodes CDR1 LNHDA and CDR2 SQIVND (reference sequence). The V and J ends lost 7 bases and 8 bases, in that order; junction bases with no gene match: 3. The CDR3 has 13 residues. This chain's CDR3 is CASNRDRGEKLFF. The CDR3 DNA sequence: TGTGCCAGTAATCGGGACAGGGGGGAAAAACTGTTTTTT.

This CDR3 is CASSGYSGRATDTQYF. For the CDR3, the DNA is TGTGCCAGCAGTGGGTACAGCGGGAGGGCCACAGATACGCAGTATTTT. The chain combines TRBV25-1 with TRBJ2-3; 10 bases agree with TRBD2. The CDR3 is 16 residues long. J gave up 2 bases and V 4 bases, and 6 bases lay outside the gene matches. The germline CDR1 and CDR2 sequences are MGHDK and SYGVNS.